This T cell receptor beta chain was sequenced for a study of T cells in localized non-small cell lung cancer. Clones were sequenced by immunoSEQ multiplex PCR, and TCRdb holds only the in-frame ones, with some missing. The sample lists 75,000 to 80,000 clones, 88% occurring once. Specimen: peripheral blood, collected before any cancer treatment. This sequence originates from a woman aged 35 to 69 with stage I squamous cell lung carcinoma.

CDR3 nucleotides: TGTGCCAGCAGTGAACTAGCGGGGGGTGTGGATACGCAGTATTTT. Translation: CASSELAGGVDTQYF. The chain carries TRBV6-1 and TRBJ2-3, with TRBD2 identical over 11 bases. Germline loops: CDR1 MNHNS, CDR2 SASEGT. The CDR3 length is 15 residues. With V trimmed by 2 bases and J by 6 bases, 4 bases remained unmatched.